The 10 T cell receptor beta chains presented below share a single source sample, sequenced in a study of shared clonotypes between healthy human individuals. Produced via immunoSEQ multiplex PCR; TCRdb's table is partial and in-frame only. This sample has around 1.4 million clones; about 98.5% occur once, and the top ten carry 0.36%. The sample consisted of naive CD4+ T cells sorted from blood. The subset denotes: CD45RA+ positively selected. The receptor set was obtained from a man aged 25-40 years in good health.

The J gene is TRBJ2-1, the V gene TRBV11-2, with 12 bases that match TRBD2. Germline-derived CDR1 and CDR2 are SGHAT and FQNNGV. The CDR3 extends over 15 amino acids. Losses at the gene ends were 5 bases for V and 8 bases for J; bases not matched to a gene: 7. DNA of the CDR3: TGTGCCAGCAGCCGAGGACTAGCGGGATTGGATGAGCAGTTCTTC. This gives the protein CASSRGLAGLDEQFF.

The gene calls are TRBV28 and TRBJ2-2; 12 positions agree with TRBD2. Germline assignment: CDR1 MDHEN and CDR2 SYDVKM. Losses at the gene ends were 7 bases for V and 6 bases for J; bases not matched to a gene: 6. The CDR3 is 15 amino acids. The CDR3 DNA reads as TGTGCCAGCAAGGCTTCTAGCGGGAGGGCCGGGGAGCTGTTTTTT. It codes for CASKASSGRAGELFF.

V gene TRBV11-2 combines with J gene TRBJ2-5; D is possibly TRBD2 (5 bases). The germline gives CDR1 SGHAT, CDR2 FQNNGV. CDR3 length equals 15 residues. V was trimmed by 1 base and J by 7 bases, leaving 16 bases between them. CDR3 residues: CASSLGTLGLGTQYF. The DNA of the CDR3 is TGTGCCAGCAGCTTAGGGACTTTAGGGCTGGGGACCCAGTACTTC.

The chain couples TRBV5-6 to TRBJ1-1, with D maybe TRBD1 (5 bases). The germline CDR1 and CDR2 sequences are SGHDT and YYEEEE. Trimming took off 9 bases at V and 3 bases at J, with 18 bases between the two ends. The CDR3 consists of 14 residues. This chain's CDR3 is CATRFFEGDTEAFF. For the CDR3, the DNA is TGTGCCACCCGGTTCTTCGAAGGGGACACTGAAGCTTTCTTT.

CDR3 nucleotide sequence: TGTGCCAGCAGCTCAAATCCCGGGACAGGGAATGAGCAGTTCTTC. This codes for CASSSNPGTGNEQFF. The chain uses TRBV7-3 and TRBJ2-1; 9 bases match TRBD1. The CDR3 contains 15 residues. Trimming at V came to 4 bases and at J to 7 bases, leaving 8 bases not matched to a gene. CDR1 and CDR2 (germline): SGHTA, FQGTGA.

V gene TRBV19 combines with J gene TRBJ1-5, with 7 bases matching TRBD1. This CDR3 has 15 amino acids. V lost 2 bases and J lost 7; bases outside the gene matches: 8. Germline CDR1 and CDR2: LNHDA and SQIVND (reference sequence). The CDR3 region has the DNA TGTGCCAGTAGTATAATAGGACAGGCGTCGCAGCCCCAGCATTTT. Its protein is CASSIIGQASQPQHF. Full variable domain (remainder filled in from reference TRBV19 and TRBJ1-5): DGGITQSPKYLFRKEGQNVTLSCEQNLNHDAMYWYRQDPGQGLRLIYYSQIVNDFQKGDIAEGYSVSREKKESFPLTVTSAQKNPTAFYLCASSIIGQASQPQHFGDGTRLSIL.

The chain employs TRBV6-5 and TRBJ2-7; 12 bases map to TRBD1. Germline trimming cut 8 bases from V and 2 bases from J; bases unmatched to any gene: 1. The CDR3 has 13 amino acids. Germline CDR1 is MNHEY and CDR2 is SVGAGI. The CDR3 DNA sequence: TGTGCCAGCGGGACAGGGGGCGCCTACGAGCAGTACTTC. It yields the protein CASGTGGAYEQYF.

To note about this clone: Other nucleotide sequences from this sample produce the same CDR3. The chain joins TRBV28 to TRBJ1-2, with a possible D match to TRBD1 (6 bases). In germline, CDR1 is MDHEN, CDR2 SYDVKM. V lost 5 bases and J 5 bases, leaving 9 bases between the germline ends. The CDR3 loop spans 12 amino acids. The CDR3 sequence is CASSQQGYGYTF. In nucleotides, the CDR3 is TGTGCCAGCAGTCAACAGGGATATGGCTACACCTTC.

The chain uses TRBV7-2 and TRBJ2-7; D not certain. This CDR3 comprises 13 residues. Germline V lookup: CDR1 SGHTA, CDR2 FQGNSA. The V gene lost 3 bases and the J gene lost 6 bases, with 12 bases spanning the gap. The CDR3: CASSLSLVREQYF. In nucleotides, the CDR3 is TGTGCCAGCAGCTTGTCCTTAGTACGCGAGCAGTACTTC.

The V and J genes are TRBV10-1 and TRBJ2-3, with 7 bases lining up with TRBD1. Germline values: CDR1 WNHNN, CDR2 SYGVQD (reference sequence). V dropped 4 bases and J dropped 2; count of bases not matched to a gene: 3. CDR3 length equals 14 residues. The CDR3 reads CASSVGQVTDTQYF. The DNA for the CDR3 is TGCGCCAGCAGTGTTGGACAGGTCACAGATACGCAGTATTTT.